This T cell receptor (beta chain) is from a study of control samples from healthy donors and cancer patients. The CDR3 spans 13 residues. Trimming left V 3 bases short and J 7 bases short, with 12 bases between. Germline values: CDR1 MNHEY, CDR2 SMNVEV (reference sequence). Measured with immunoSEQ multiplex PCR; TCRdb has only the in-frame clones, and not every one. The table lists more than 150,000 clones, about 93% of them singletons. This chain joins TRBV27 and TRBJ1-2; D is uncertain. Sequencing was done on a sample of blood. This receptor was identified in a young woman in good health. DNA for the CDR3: TGTGCCAGCAGTTTTGAGGGCGCCGGTGGCTACACCTTC. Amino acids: CASSFEGAGGYTF.